The sequence of this T cell receptor beta chain was determined in a study of T cell responses to AZD1222 COVID-19 vaccine. Germline CDR1 reads GTSNPN; CDR2 reads SVGIG (reference sequence). This CDR3 region has 15 residues. Trimming at V came to 2 bases and at J to 4 bases, leaving 8 bases not matched to a gene. Using immunoSEQ multiplex PCR, the repertoire was profiled, and TCRdb retains in-frame clones only, with some absent. The repertoire holds some 90,000 clones, with 87% as singletons. Concerning this clone itself: Its antigen is undetermined.

The study, taken as a whole, reports: Mapped onto spike, vaccine-associated CD4 TCRs spanned it and were dominant at 160-218 and 743-854.

The material was peripheral blood, obtained on day 0 of AZD1222 vaccination. This receptor was obtained from an adult in good health. The chain combines TRBV30 with TRBJ1-3; TRBD1 aligns across 7 bases. The CDR3: CAWSKETGRGNTIYF. The DNA of the CDR3 is TGTGCCTGGAGTAAGGAGACAGGGAGGGGAAACACCATATATTTT.